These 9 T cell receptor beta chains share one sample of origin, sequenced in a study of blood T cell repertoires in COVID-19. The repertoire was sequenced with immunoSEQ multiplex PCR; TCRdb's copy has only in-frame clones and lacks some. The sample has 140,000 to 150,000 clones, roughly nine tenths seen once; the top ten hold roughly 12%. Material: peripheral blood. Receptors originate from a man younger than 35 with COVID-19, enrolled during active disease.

The CDR3 loop reads CASSLDGSSYNEQFF. In nucleotides, the CDR3 is TGTGCCAGCAGCCTAGACGGGAGCTCCTACAATGAGCAGTTCTTC. This chain links TRBV3-1 (or the pseudogene TRBV3-2) with TRBJ2-1; a possible D gene is TRBD2 (6 bases). CDR1 LGHDT and CDR2 YNNKEL come from the germline V gene (reference sequence). Trimming stripped 4 bases from V and 0 bases from J, with 10 bases between. The CDR3 sequence is 15 residues long.

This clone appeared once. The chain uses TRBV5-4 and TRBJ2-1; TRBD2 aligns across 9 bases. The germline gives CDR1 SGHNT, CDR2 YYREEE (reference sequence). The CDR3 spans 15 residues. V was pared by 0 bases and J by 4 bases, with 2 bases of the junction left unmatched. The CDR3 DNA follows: TGTGCCAGCAGCTTGGTCCTAGCGGGATACAATGAGCAGTTCTTC. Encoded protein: CASSLVLAGYNEQFF. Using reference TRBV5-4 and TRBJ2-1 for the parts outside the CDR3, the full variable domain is ETGVTQSPTHLIKTRGQQVTLRCSSQSGHNTVSWYQQALGQGPQFIFQYYREEENGRGNFPPRFSGLQFPNYSSELNVNALELDDSALYLCASSLVLAGYNEQFFGPGTRLTVL.

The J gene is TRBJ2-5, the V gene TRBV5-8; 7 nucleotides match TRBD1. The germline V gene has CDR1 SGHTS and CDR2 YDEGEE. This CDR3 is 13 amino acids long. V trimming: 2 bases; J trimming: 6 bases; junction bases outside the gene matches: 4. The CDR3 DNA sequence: TGTGCCAGCAGCTTTACAGGGGCTAAGACCCAGTACTTC. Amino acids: CASSFTGAKTQYF.

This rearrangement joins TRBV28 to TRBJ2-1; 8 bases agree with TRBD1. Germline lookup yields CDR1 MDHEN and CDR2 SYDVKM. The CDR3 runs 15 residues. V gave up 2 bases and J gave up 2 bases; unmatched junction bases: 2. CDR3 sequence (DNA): TGTGCCAGCAGTTTAGGGACAGGAGCCTACAATGAGCAGTTCTTC. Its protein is CASSLGTGAYNEQFF.

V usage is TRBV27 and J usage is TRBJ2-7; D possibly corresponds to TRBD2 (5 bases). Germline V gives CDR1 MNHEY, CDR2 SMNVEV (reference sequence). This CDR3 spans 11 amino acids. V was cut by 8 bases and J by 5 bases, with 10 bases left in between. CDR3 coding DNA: TGTGCCAGCCGGAGGTCCCACGAGCAGTACTTC. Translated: CASRRSHEQYF.

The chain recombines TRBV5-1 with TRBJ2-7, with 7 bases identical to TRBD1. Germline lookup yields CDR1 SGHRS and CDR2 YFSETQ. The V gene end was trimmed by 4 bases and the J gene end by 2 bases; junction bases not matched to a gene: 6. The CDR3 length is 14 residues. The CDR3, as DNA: TGCGCCAGCAGCCTGACAGGGCTGACCTACGAGCAGTACTTC. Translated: CASSLTGLTYEQYF.

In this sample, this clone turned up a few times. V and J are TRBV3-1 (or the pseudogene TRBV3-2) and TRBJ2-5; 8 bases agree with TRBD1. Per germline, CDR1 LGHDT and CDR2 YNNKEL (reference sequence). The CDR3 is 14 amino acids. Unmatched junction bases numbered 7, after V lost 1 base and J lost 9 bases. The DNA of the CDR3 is TGTGCCAGCAGCCAAGGAAGGACAGGGTGGGCCCAGTACTTC. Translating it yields CASSQGRTGWAQYF.

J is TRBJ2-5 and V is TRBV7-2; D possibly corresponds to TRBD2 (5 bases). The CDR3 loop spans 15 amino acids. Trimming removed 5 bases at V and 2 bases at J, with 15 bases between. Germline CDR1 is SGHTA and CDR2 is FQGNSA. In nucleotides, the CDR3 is TGTGCCAGCAGCCTAACCGGCGGGTCTCAAGAGACCCAGTACTTC. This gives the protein CASSLTGGSQETQYF.

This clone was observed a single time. The CDR3 bases are TGTGCCAGCAGGACTAGCGGGAGTAAGGGGGAGCAGTACTTC. This encodes CASRTSGSKGEQYF. The chain couples TRBV7-2 to TRBJ2-7; 12 nucleotides line up with TRBD2. The CDR3 extends over 14 amino acids. Per the germline V gene, CDR1 is SGHTA and CDR2 is FQGNSA. V was clipped by 6 bases and J by 7 bases; unmatched bases: 7. The variable domain in full, completed from reference TRBV7-2 and TRBJ2-7, reads GAGVSQSPSNKVTEKGKDVELRCDPISGHTALYWYRQSLGQGLEFLIYFQGNSAPDKSGLPSDRFSAERTGGSVSTLTIQRTQQEDSAVYLCASRTSGSKGEQYFGPGTRLTVT.